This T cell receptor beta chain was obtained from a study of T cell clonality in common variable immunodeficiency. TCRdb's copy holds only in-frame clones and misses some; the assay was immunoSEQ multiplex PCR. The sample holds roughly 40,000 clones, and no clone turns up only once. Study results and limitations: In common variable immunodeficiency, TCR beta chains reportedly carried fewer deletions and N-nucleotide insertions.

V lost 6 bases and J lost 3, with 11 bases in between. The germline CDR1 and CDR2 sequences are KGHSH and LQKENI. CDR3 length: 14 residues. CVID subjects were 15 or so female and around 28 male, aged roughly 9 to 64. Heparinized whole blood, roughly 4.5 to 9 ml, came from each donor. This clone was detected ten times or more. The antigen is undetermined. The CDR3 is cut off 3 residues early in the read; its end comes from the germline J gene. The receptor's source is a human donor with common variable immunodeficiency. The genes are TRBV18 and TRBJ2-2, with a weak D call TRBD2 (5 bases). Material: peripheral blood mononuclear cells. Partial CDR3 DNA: TGTGCCAGCTCCGTCACAGCGGACACCGGGGAG. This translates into CASSVTADTGE. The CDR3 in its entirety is CASSVTADTGELFF.